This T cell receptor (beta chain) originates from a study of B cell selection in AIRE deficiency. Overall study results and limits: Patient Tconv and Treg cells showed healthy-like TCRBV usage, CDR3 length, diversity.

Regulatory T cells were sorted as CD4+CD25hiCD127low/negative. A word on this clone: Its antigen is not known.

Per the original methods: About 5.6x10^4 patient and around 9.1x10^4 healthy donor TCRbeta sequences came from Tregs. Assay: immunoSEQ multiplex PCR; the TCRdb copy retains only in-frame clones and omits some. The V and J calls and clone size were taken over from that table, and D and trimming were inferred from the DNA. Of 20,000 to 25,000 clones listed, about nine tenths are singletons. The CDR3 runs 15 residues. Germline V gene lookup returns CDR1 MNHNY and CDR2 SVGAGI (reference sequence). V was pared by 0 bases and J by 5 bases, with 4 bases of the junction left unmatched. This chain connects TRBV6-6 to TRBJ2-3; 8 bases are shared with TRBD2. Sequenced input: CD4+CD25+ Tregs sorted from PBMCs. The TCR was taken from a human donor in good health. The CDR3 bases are TGTGCCAGCAGTTACTCGATAGCGGGATTAGATACGCAGTATTTT. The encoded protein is CASSYSIAGLDTQYF.